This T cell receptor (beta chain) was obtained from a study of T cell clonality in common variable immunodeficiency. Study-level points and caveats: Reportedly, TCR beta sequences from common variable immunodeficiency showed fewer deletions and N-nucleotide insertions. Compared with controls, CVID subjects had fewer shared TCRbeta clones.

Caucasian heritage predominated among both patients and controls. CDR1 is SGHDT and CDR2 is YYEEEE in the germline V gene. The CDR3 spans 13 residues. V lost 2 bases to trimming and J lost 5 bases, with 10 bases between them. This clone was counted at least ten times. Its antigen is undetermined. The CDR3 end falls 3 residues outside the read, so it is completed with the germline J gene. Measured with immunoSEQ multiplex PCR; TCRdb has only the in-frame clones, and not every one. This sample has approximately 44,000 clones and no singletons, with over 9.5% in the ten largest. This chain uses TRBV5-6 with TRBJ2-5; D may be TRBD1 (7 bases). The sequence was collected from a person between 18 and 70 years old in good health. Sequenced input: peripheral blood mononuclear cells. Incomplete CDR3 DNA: TGTGCCAGCAGCTTACAGGGGAGGGAGACC. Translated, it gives CASSLQGRET. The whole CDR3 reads CASSLQGRETQYF.